This T cell receptor beta chain was sequenced in a study of T cells in Graves' hyperthyroidism and ophthalmopathy. General study findings and limits: Expanded thyroid clonotypes (above 0.001) were mostly also found in blood.

There were TCR beta CDR3 regions amplified from RNA transcripts. The HTBI primer set drove a first-round RT-PCR of the TCR CDR3. TCRdb re-called the multiplex PCR reads through MiXCR, storing one row per CDR3 protein. The sample carries over 350,000 distinct CDR3 sequences, more than 12% recorded once. Uncontrolled infection, other autoimmune disease, pregnancy and lactation each barred patients from inclusion. This clonotype showed up just a few times. No antigen is known for it. Germline assignment: CDR1 ENHRY and CDR2 SYGVKD. V lost 2 bases, J lost 4 bases, and 11 bases lay in between. The CDR3 covers 14 residues.

What was sequenced was blood. This sequence originates from a man aged 50 to 60 with Graves' ophthalmopathy. The V call is TRBV10-3, the J call TRBJ1-1; D possibly corresponds to TRBD1 (5 bases). CDR3 DNA: TGTGCCATCAGTGAGGGGGGACGGGTCACTGAAGCTTTCTTT. It encodes CAISEGGRVTEAFF.